These T cell receptor beta chains were read from a single sample in a study of patients and donors after allogeneic stem cell transplantation. TCRdb analysed the RT-PCR reads with MiXCR anew, one entry per CDR3 protein. The data hold approximately 140,000 distinct CDR3 sequences, with roughly two fifths observed a single time. The sample taken for sequencing was blood, either unsorted or a sorted T cell fraction (not recorded which). Receptors originate from a human donor who was either an allogeneic HSCT recipient or a stem cell or donor lymphocyte infusion donor (not recorded which). It is not recorded whose cells these are; they may come from a transplant donor. Each CDR3 is given without its conserved first and last residue. The D gene is left open where the match is weak. Clone size is shown for a subset of rows, as once, few, many or a class of expanded clone.

TRBV21-1,TRBJ2-1,.,once,ASPRYNEQF
TRBV12-3/TRBV12-4,TRBJ1-5,TRBD1,.,ASSPRTGLAVAQH
TRBV12-3/TRBV12-4,TRBJ1-6,TRBD1,few,ASTDRALGSPLH
TRBV12-3/TRBV12-4,TRBJ2-4,TRBD2,.,ASSLSSGGAQRNIQY
TRBV5-6,TRBJ1-4,TRBD1,few,ASSLQGQLNEKLF
TRBV12-3/TRBV12-4,TRBJ2-3,TRBD2,.,ASSLLAGGFTDTQY
TRBV6-2/TRBV6-3,TRBJ2-1,.,.,ASSYSRARSSYNEQF
TRBV7-9,TRBJ1-3,.,few,ASSFGPNSGNTIY
TRBV5-6,TRBJ1-4,TRBD1,.,ASSFRQGATNEKLF
TRBV12-3/TRBV12-4,TRBJ2-5,.,few,ASSSGGTQY
TRBV4-3,TRBJ1-1,.,once,ASSQSLTVNTEAF
TRBV20-1,TRBJ2-2,.,.,SGGQRNTGELF
TRBV6-6,TRBJ2-3,TRBD2,few,ASSLAGALDTQY
TRBV5-1,TRBJ2-1,TRBD2,.,ASSFNAGDNEQF
TRBV6-5,TRBJ2-5,TRBD2,.,ASSFDGGWETQY
TRBV12-3/TRBV12-4,TRBJ1-5,.,few,ASSSGVGVSNQPQH
TRBV5-5,TRBJ2-5,.,few,ASSSPRAQETQY
TRBV2,TRBJ1-6,.,few,ASSEEGINNSPLH
TRBV18,TRBJ1-3,TRBD1,few,ASSQTRDSGNTIY
TRBV7-9,TRBJ2-1,TRBD1,few,SIRRRGTSYNEQF
TRBV5-1,TRBJ2-1,TRBD2,.,ASSLEASGIYNEQF
TRBV7-2,TRBJ1-1,.,few,ASSLQGTNTEAF
TRBV14,TRBJ2-7,.,.,ASSQDTGNEQY
TRBV12-3/TRBV12-4,TRBJ1-2,TRBD1,.,ASSLTGEYGYT
TRBV27,TRBJ1-2,.,few,ASSPGQPNYGYT
TRBV9,TRBJ1-1,.,many,ASSLDNTEAF
TRBV6-1,TRBJ2-5,.,few,ATEETQY
TRBV27,TRBJ1-1,.,.,ASSPPGGLTEAF
TRBV5-1,TRBJ2-3,TRBD2,.,ASSSGLAGTTDTQY
TRBV7-8,TRBJ1-2,.,once,ASSFRSGDYGYT
TRBV9,TRBJ1-1,.,.,ASSVVRDPMNTEAF
TRBV12-3/TRBV12-4,TRBJ2-5,.,few,ASTLFGETQY
TRBV9,TRBJ1-6,.,few,ASSVATGLNSPLH
TRBV28,TRBJ2-2,TRBD1,.,ASSPGTGIVSNTGELF
TRBV7-9,TRBJ1-2,TRBD1,few,ASSPLVGGAGYGYT
TRBV6-5,TRBJ2-5,TRBD2,.,ASSYSRRGGEETQY
TRBV29-1,TRBJ2-3,TRBD2,.,SVRQLAGSTDTQY
TRBV6-2/TRBV6-3,TRBJ2-1,TRBD1,.,ASTNDREAYNEQF
TRBV12-3/TRBV12-4,TRBJ1-4,.,.,ASSPPGSDDKLF
TRBV6-1,TRBJ1-1,.,.,ASSESKGNTEAF
TRBV25-1,TRBJ1-2,.,.,ASSDPRIAEFYGYT
TRBV20-1,TRBJ1-6,.,few,TPLGFRNSPLH
TRBV9,TRBJ2-1,TRBD2,.,ASSPGGANNEQF
TRBV6-5,TRBJ2-5,TRBD2,few,ASSWTSGSETQY
TRBV5-1,TRBJ1-5,.,.,ASSLAAGNQPQH
TRBV12-3/TRBV12-4,TRBJ1-6,.,.,ASRPDSPSPLH
TRBV5-1,TRBJ1-6,TRBD1,few,ASSGGQGEHSPLH
TRBV6-5,TRBJ1-1,TRBD1,few,ASSSGDRGISMNTEAF
TRBV10-3,TRBJ1-1,.,.,AISEKAGKIPEAF
TRBV6-6,TRBJ2-6,.,.,ASISGANVLT
TRBV5-1,TRBJ1-1,.,many,ASSGGVGNTEAF
TRBV28,TRBJ2-3,.,.,ASTGPVGTDTQY
TRBV15,TRBJ2-5,.,.,ATSRGLGLETQY